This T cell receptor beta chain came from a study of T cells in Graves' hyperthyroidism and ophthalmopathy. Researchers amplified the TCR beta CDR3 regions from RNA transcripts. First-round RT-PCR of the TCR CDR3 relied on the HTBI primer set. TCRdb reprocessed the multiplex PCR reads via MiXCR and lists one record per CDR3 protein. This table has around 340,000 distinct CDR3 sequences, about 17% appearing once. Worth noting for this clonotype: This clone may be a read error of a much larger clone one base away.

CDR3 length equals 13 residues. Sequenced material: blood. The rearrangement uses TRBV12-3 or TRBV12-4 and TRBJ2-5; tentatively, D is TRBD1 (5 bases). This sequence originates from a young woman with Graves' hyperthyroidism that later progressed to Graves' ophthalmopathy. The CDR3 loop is CGSSFAGRETQYF. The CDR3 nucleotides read TGTGGCAGCAGTTTTGCAGGGCGAGAGACCCAGTACTTC.